Described below is a single T cell receptor beta chain sequence and its context. Its antigen remains unknown. Treatment specified: roughly nine-day PBMC culture with coronavirus spike peptide pools or control peptides (ViraFEST assay). This record belongs to a study of vaccination and CD4 T cells after COVID-19. Notes on the study in general: In convalescent patients, 304 of 307 vaccine-specific clones were mono-reactive for SARS-CoV-2 spike.

CDR3 length equals 15 residues. Germline CDR1 reads WNHNN; CDR2 reads SYGVQD (reference sequence). With 2 bases removed from V and 5 bases from J, the gap between germline ends came to 15 bases. The Oncomine TCR Beta short-read assay was what sequenced the DNA obtained from cultured CD4+ T cells. TCRdb analysed the PCR reads with MiXCR anew, one entry per CDR3 protein. The data contain fewer than 25,000 distinct CDR3 sequences, 50% to 65% of them singletons. This rearrangement joins TRBV10-1 to TRBJ2-5; perhaps D is TRBD1 or TRBD2 (6 bases each). This TCR was sampled from a human donor who had recovered from COVID-19. The specimen was CD4+ T cells from blood, cultured in vitro. The CDR3 sequence is CASSEGGRPQETQYF. The CDR3 region has the DNA TGCGCCAGCAGTGAGGGGGGGCGACCCCAGGAGACCCAGTACTTC.